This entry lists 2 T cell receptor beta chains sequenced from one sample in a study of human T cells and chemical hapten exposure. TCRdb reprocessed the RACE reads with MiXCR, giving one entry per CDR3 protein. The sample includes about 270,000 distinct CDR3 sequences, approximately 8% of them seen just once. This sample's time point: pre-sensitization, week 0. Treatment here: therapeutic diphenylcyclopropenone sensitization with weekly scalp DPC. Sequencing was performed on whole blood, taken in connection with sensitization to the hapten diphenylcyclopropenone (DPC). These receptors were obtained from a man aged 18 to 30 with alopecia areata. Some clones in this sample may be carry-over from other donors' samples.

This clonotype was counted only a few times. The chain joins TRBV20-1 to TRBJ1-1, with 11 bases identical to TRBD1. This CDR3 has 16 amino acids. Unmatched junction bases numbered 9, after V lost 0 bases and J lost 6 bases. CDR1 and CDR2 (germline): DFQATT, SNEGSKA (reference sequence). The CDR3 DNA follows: TGCAGTGCTAGAGATCCCGGACAGGGGGCCGATGCTGAAGCTTTCTTT. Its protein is CSARDPGQGADAEAFF.

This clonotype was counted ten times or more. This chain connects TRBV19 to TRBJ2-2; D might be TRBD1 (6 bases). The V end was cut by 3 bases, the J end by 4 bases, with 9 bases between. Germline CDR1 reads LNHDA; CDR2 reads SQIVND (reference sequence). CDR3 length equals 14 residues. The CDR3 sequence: CASSMEGGTGELFF. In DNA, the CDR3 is TGTGCCAGTAGTATGGAAGGGGGCACCGGGGAGCTGTTTTTT.